These T cell receptor beta chains were read from a single sample in a study of T cell repertoires in cytomegalovirus infection. One entry per CDR3 protein results from TCRdb running MiXCR on the reads. The table lists 650,000 to 900,000 distinct CDR3 sequences, about 30% of them singletons. The antigens of these receptors remain unknown. The material sequenced was cultured CD8+ T cells from PBMCs, taken from culture after CMV antigen stimulation. All receptors derive from a human donor in good health (CMV status not recorded). Some clones in this sample may be carry-over from other donors' samples. The CDR3 runs from the conserved cysteine through the conserved F or W. The order of the fields is J gene, V gene, D gene, clone size, CDR3 protein, CDR3 DNA. A D gene is named only where the DNA matches it firmly. Clone size, where shown, is once, few, many, or a class for clones that have expanded.

TRBJ2-5	TRBV6-5	TRBD2	few	CASSRLAGGLGETQYF	TGTGCCAGCAGTCGACTAGCGGGGGGGCTCGGAGAGACCCAGTACTTC
TRBJ1-2	TRBV7-9	NA	few	CASSLDRVFYGYTF	TGTGCCAGCAGCTTAGACAGGGTTTTCTATGGCTACACCTTC
TRBJ1-2	TRBV7-2	NA	many	CASSLTAPGYGYTF	TGTGCCAGCAGCTTAACGGCCCCGGGGTATGGCTACACCTTC
TRBJ1-6	TRBV6-2/TRBV6-3	NA	NA	CASTLTGQNSPLHF	TGTGCCAGCACCTTGACAGGTCAAAATTCACCCCTCCACTTT
TRBJ2-7	TRBV2	TRBD1	NA	CASSATRTGILF	TGTGCCAGCAGTGCCACAAGGACAGGGATATTGTTC
TRBJ2-1	TRBV7-9	TRBD2	NA	CASSLVKLAGGDEQFF	TGTGCCAGCAGCTTAGTGAAGTTAGCGGGGGGTGATGAGCAGTTCTTC
TRBJ2-5	TRBV19	TRBD1	NA	CASSIGQDLQETQYF	TGTGCCAGCAGTATTGGACAGGACCTCCAAGAGACCCAGTACTTC
TRBJ2-1	TRBV29-1	NA	NA	CSVEDWAHAFF	TGCAGCGTTGAAGACTGGGCCCACGCTTTCTTC
TRBJ1-1	TRBV7-6	NA	few	CASSWGSSTEAFF	TGTGCCAGCAGCTGGGGTAGTTCGACTGAAGCTTTCTTT
TRBJ1-2	TRBV7-9	NA	many	CASSTGTSYTF	TGTGCCAGCAGCACCGGGACAAGCTACACCTTC
TRBJ1-1	TRBV12-5	NA	many	CASGVNTEAFF	TGTGCCAGCGGGGTGAACACTGAAGCTTTCTTT
TRBJ2-1	TRBV19	NA	NA	CASTQAYYNEQFF	TGTGCCAGTACTCAGGCTTACTACAATGAGCAGTTCTTC
TRBJ2-5	TRBV4-1	NA	few	CASSPGAETQYF	TGCGCCAGCAGCCCGGGGGCAGAGACCCAGTACTTC
TRBJ1-1	TRBV2	TRBD1	few	CASSTPGQAAGNTEAFF	TGTGCCAGCAGTACCCCGGGACAGGCCGCGGGGAACACTGAAGCTTTCTTT
TRBJ2-3	TRBV5-6	NA	NA	CASSPSAGARADTQYF	TGTGCCAGCAGCCCTTCGGCGGGGGCGCGCGCAGATACGCAGTATTTT